This T cell receptor (beta chain) comes out of a study of blood T cell repertoires in COVID-19. CDR1 and CDR2 from the germline V gene are LNHDA and SQIVND (reference sequence). Losses at the gene ends were 6 bases for V and 4 bases for J; bases not matched to a gene: 6. The length of the CDR3 is 15 residues. Produced via immunoSEQ multiplex PCR; TCRdb's table is partial and in-frame only. The repertoire holds approximately 190,000 clones, roughly 84% seen once, with about 3.3% in the top ten. This TCR came from a woman under 40 who had been exposed to COVID-19. The V and J genes are TRBV19 and TRBJ2-3; 11 bases are shared with TRBD2. The source material was PBMCs or T cells enriched from blood (not recorded which). The CDR3 sequence: CASRPRLAGPDTQYF. Written as DNA, the CDR3 is TGTGCCAGTAGGCCGAGACTAGCGGGGCCAGATACGCAGTATTTT.